These T cell receptor beta chains were read from a single sample in a study of response to subunit inactivated influenza vaccine. MiXCR, applied by TCRdb to the RT-PCR reads, yields one record per CDR3 protein. The sample lists 500,000 or so distinct CDR3 sequences; 16% were seen once. The input for sequencing was CD4+ T cells sorted from PBMCs, taken roughly 24 months after vaccination. The receptors shown here come from a man in his fifties or sixties who received an inactivated influenza vaccine. The CDR3 runs from the conserved cysteine through the conserved F or W. Each record gives: clone size, D gene, V gene, J gene, CDR3 DNA, CDR3 protein. The D gene is left open where the match is weak. Expanded clones get a size class; other rows say once, few or many, or leave the size out.

few	-	TRBV7-2	TRBJ1-2	TGTGCCAGCAGCTTATATAGTGGCTACACCTTC	CASSLYSGYTF
-	TRBD2	TRBV10-3	TRBJ2-2	TGTGCCATAGCGGGACCCCGAAAAGCCGGGGAGCTGTTTTTT	CAIAGPRKAGELFF
-	TRBD2	TRBV7-9	TRBJ2-5	TGTGCCAGCAGCGGGCTAGCGGGGCGCCGGTACTTC	CASSGLAGRRYF
-	-	TRBV20-1	TRBJ1-2	TGCAGTGCTAGCACCGGACAGATTAATGGCTACACCTTC	CSASTGQINGYTF
-	-	TRBV20-1	TRBJ2-1	TGCAGTGCGGTCCTCGCCCCGCTCTACAATGAGCAGTTCTTC	CSAVLAPLYNEQFF
many	-	TRBV5-6	TRBJ1-1	TGTGCCAGCAGCAGACCGACAGTCAACACTGAAGCTTTCTTT	CASSRPTVNTEAFF
few	-	TRBV6-1	TRBJ1-1	TGTGCCAGCAGTGCCCAGGTGAACACTGAAGCTTTCTTT	CASSAQVNTEAFF
many	-	TRBV12-3/TRBV12-4	TRBJ1-1	TGTGCCAGCAGTTCCTTCGGGGGCCCGAACACTGAAGCTTTCTTT	CASSSFGGPNTEAFF
few	TRBD2	TRBV4-3	TRBJ2-7	TGCGCCAGCAGCCAAGAAGTAGCGGGAGGCTACGAGCAGTACTTC	CASSQEVAGGYEQYF
few	-	TRBV3-1	TRBJ1-5	TGTGCCAGCAGCCAAGGGTACGGGTCCCAGCATTTT	CASSQGYGSQHF
few	-	TRBV4-1	TRBJ1-5	TGCGCCAGCTGTCTGGACCTTAATAGCAATCAGCCCCAGCATTTT	CASCLDLNSNQPQHF
few	-	TRBV7-9	TRBJ1-2	TGTGCCAGCAGCTTAATGGGATCTAACTATGGCTACACCTTC	CASSLMGSNYGYTF
-	TRBD1	TRBV5-5	TRBJ2-2	TGTGCCAGCAGACCCTGGACAGGGGTGGATACCGGGGAGCTGTTTTTT	CASRPWTGVDTGELFF
once	TRBD1	TRBV24-1	TRBJ2-7	TGTGCCACCAGTGATGCCCCTTCCGGGACAGGGGCCACAAGGCGCTACGAGCAGTACTTC	CATSDAPSGTGATRRYEQYF
-	-	TRBV6-5	TRBJ2-1	TGTGCCAGCAGTTACTCGATGGCAGGAGCAAGCTCCTACAATGAGCAGTTCTTC	CASSYSMAGASSYNEQFF
-	-	TRBV5-1	TRBJ1-2	TGCGCCAGCAGCTCGGACATCGGCAGGGCCTATGGCTACACCTTC	CASSSDIGRAYGYTF
-	-	TRBV6-1	TRBJ2-7	TGTGCCAGCGGGGGAGGAGGGTACTCCTACGAGCAGTACTTC	CASGGGGYSYEQYF
-	-	TRBV9	TRBJ2-2	TGTGCCAGCAGCGTAGACCCAAACACCGGGGAGCTGTTTTTT	CASSVDPNTGELFF
-	-	TRBV28	TRBJ2-7	TGTGCCAGCAGTTTCTTAGGATACTCCTACGAGCAGTACTTC	CASSFLGYSYEQYF
few	-	TRBV20-1	TRBJ2-1	TGCAGTGCCAGGCGCTCCTCCTACAATGAGCAGTTCTTC	CSARRSSYNEQFF
many	TRBD1	TRBV10-3	TRBJ2-1	TGTGCCATCAGTGAGTCCGGGACAGGGGCGGTCAATGAGCAGTTCTTC	CAISESGTGAVNEQFF
-	-	TRBV4-2	TRBJ1-4	TGTGCCAGCAGCCAGGGGGATGGGGGTGAAAAACTGTTTTTT	CASSQGDGGEKLFF
few	TRBD1	TRBV12-3/TRBV12-4	TRBJ2-7	TGTGCCAGCAGTTCCGAGGGACAGTACTACGAGCAGTACTTC	CASSSEGQYYEQYF
-	-	TRBV7-8	TRBJ1-6	TGTGCCAGCAGCTTACCGTCTGAATTTTCACCCCTCCACTTT	CASSLPSEFSPLHF
-	-	TRBV20-1	TRBJ2-7	TGCAGTGCTAGGGGGCAGACCTCATACGAGCAGTACTTC	CSARGQTSYEQYF
many	-	TRBV5-1	TRBJ2-1	TGCGCCAGCAGCTTGCCAGGGAGGGGGTACAATGAGCAGTTCTTC	CASSLPGRGYNEQFF
-	TRBD1	TRBV3-1	TRBJ2-2	TGTGCCAGCAGCCAAGTAGGTTTATTCGACAGGGGAGGCACCGGGGAGCTGTTTTTT	CASSQVGLFDRGGTGELFF
few	TRBD2	TRBV5-1	TRBJ2-5	TGCGCCAGCAGCTCCCTAGCGGGAGCCTCCCAAGAGACCCAGTACTTC	CASSSLAGASQETQYF
few	-	TRBV6-2/TRBV6-3	TRBJ2-7	TGTGCCAGCGGGAAGGTCCCCTACGAGCAGTACTTC	CASGKVPYEQYF
few	TRBD1	TRBV3-1	TRBJ1-6	TGTGCCAGCAGCCCGACCAGGGGGCTTAATTCACCCCTCCACTTT	CASSPTRGLNSPLHF
-	TRBD1	TRBV28	TRBJ2-3	TGTGCCAGCAGTCCCCTCCAGTATCAGGGGGCGGGAGATACGCAGTATTTT	CASSPLQYQGAGDTQYF
-	-	TRBV3-1	TRBJ2-1	TGTGCCAGCAGCCAAGGGTCAGGGTTCGAGCAGTTCTTC	CASSQGSGFEQFF
-	-	TRBV19	TRBJ1-1	TGTGCCAGTAGTGGGGCCAAGGACGCTGAAGCTTTCTTT	CASSGAKDAEAFF
many	TRBD1	TRBV3-1	TRBJ1-5	TGTGCCAGCAGCCATGGGGACAGGCCGTCCCAGCCCCAGCATTTT	CASSHGDRPSQPQHF
-	TRBD1	TRBV6-2/TRBV6-3	TRBJ2-7	TGTGCCAGCAGGGGGTGGACAGGGTCTTCCGAGCAGTACTTC	CASRGWTGSSEQYF
-	TRBD2	TRBV7-9	TRBJ2-1	TGTGCCAGCAGCTTAAGGGCGGGAGGAAACAATGAGCAGTTCTTC	CASSLRAGGNNEQFF
many	-	TRBV6-2/TRBV6-3	TRBJ2-1	TGTGCCTCTACCACGCTAGCGTACAATGAGCAGTTCTTC	CASTTLAYNEQFF
many	-	TRBV3-1	TRBJ2-1	TGTGCCAGCAGCGAAGGTTATGAGCAGTTCTTC	CASSEGYEQFF
-	TRBD2	TRBV28	TRBJ2-4	TGTGCCAGCGGATTAGCGGGAGGGTTAATTCAGTACTTC	CASGLAGGLIQYF
-	-	TRBV5-1	TRBJ2-3	TGCGCCAGCAGCAGCCAGGACGGTGACACAGATACGCAGTATTTT	CASSSQDGDTDTQYF